Shown below are 13 T cell receptor beta chains from a single sample sequenced in a study of identical twins. TCRdb fed the 5' RACE reads into MiXCR, producing one record per CDR3 protein. Here the sample spans a few hundred thousand distinct CDR3 sequences, more than 9% being singletons. Separately, the same data were catalogued under a study of yellow fever vaccine responses in identical twins.

Sequenced: PBMCs. Receptors originate from a woman under 30 in good health.

In this sample, this clonotype turned up a few times. The chain joins TRBV5-6 to TRBJ2-7; 8 bases are shared with TRBD1. With 4 bases clipped from V and 6 bases from J, the junction kept 12 bases outside the gene matches. The CDR3 is made up of 15 amino acids. CDR1 and CDR2 from the germline V gene are SGHDT and YYEEEE. CDR3 in DNA: TGTGCCAGCAGCCTGGGGACAGGCGTTTCTCGCGAGCAGTACTTC. Translated: CASSLGTGVSREQYF.

The J gene is TRBJ1-2, the V gene TRBV18; D gene uncertain. The CDR3 is 15 residues long. V lost 3 bases to trimming and J lost 0 bases, with 11 bases between them. CDR1 is KGHSH, CDR2 LQKENI, per germline. The CDR3 coding sequence is TGTGCCAGCTCACCTTTGGAACAGTCTAACTATGGCTACACCTTC. Amino acids: CASSPLEQSNYGYTF.

This clonotype was counted only a few times. The chain has TRBV12-5 and TRBJ2-1, with 7 bases matching TRBD1. J was trimmed by 6 bases and V by 0 bases; bases with no gene match: 17. The CDR3 is made up of 19 amino acids. Germline V CDR1 and CDR2: LGHNT, FRNRAP. CDR3 region: CASGLVGKMTQGFPNEQFF. The CDR3 DNA follows: TGTGCTAGTGGTTTGGTAGGTAAAATGACACAGGGGTTCCCCAATGAGCAGTTCTTC. Using reference TRBV12-5 and TRBJ2-1 for the parts outside the CDR3, the full variable domain is DARVTQTPRHKVTEMGQEVTMRCQPILGHNTVFWYRQTMMQGLELLAYFRNRAPLDDSGMPKDRFSAEMPDATLATLKIQPSEPRDSAVYFCASGLVGKMTQGFPNEQFFGPGTRLTVL.

The gene calls are TRBV14 and TRBJ2-1; 9 bases match TRBD2. Germline-derived CDR1 and CDR2 are SGHDN and FVKESK. V dropped 4 bases and J dropped 3; count of bases not matched to a gene: 7. This CDR3 is 16 amino acids long. CDR3 sequence reads: CASSPPASGDYNEQFF. In nucleotides, the CDR3 is TGTGCCAGCAGCCCCCCAGCTAGCGGGGACTACAATGAGCAGTTCTTC.

The chain links TRBV12-3 or TRBV12-4 to TRBJ2-5; 15 bases line up with TRBD2. Trimming removed 5 bases from V and 5 bases from J; junction bases left unmatched: 6. The CDR3 totals 16 residues. The DNA of the CDR3 is TGTGCCAGCAGTGAGAGGACTAGCGGGGGGGCGGAGACCCAGTACTTC. Translation gives CASSERTSGGAETQYF.

The gene calls are TRBV7-6 and TRBJ2-1, with 10 bases matching TRBD1. Germline loops: CDR1 SGHVS, CDR2 FNYEAQ. The CDR3 loop spans 14 amino acids. V shed 8 bases and J 4 bases; nucleotides not matched to a gene: 5. Here the CDR3 DNA reads TGTGCCAGCGCTCCGGGACAGGGGTACAATGAGCAGTTCTTC. It encodes CASAPGQGYNEQFF.

This clonotype appeared a few times. This sequence joins TRBV20-1 and TRBJ2-5; maybe TRBD1 (8 bases). The CDR3 totals 16 residues. Looked up from germline, CDR1 is DFQATT and CDR2 is SNEGSKA (reference sequence). With 5 bases removed from V and 5 bases from J, the gap between germline ends came to 24 bases. CDR3 DNA sequence: TGCAGTGCTCCAGCAGCACAGGGGGGGCCGTTCGAGACCCAGTACTTC. Residues: CSAPAAQGGPFETQYF.

This clonotype has a handful of counts. V gene TRBV10-3 combines with J gene TRBJ2-7; 11 nucleotides agree with TRBD2. The CDR3 spans 13 residues. The junction had 7 bases not matched to a gene; V was cut back by 10 bases and J by 5 bases. Germline loops: CDR1 ENHRY, CDR2 SYGVKD. The CDR3 loop is CATRLAGSDEQYF. CDR3 DNA: TGTGCCACCCGACTAGCGGGATCCGACGAGCAGTACTTC.

The chain is built from TRBV5-1 and TRBJ2-3; D is uncertain. Germline lookup yields CDR1 SGHRS and CDR2 YFSETQ. V dropped 5 bases and J dropped 6 bases, with 25 bases sitting between them. The CDR3 is 17 amino acids. The CDR3 DNA reads TGCGCCAGCAGACTCCGCCCAACCCAAGGTTCCGGCGATACGCAGTATTTT. Amino acid sequence: CASRLRPTQGSGDTQYF. The full variable domain, rest sourced from reference TRBV5-1 and TRBJ2-3, is KAGVTQTPRYLIKTRGQQVTLSCSPISGHRSVSWYQQTPGQGLQFLFEYFSETQRNKGNFPGRFSGRQFSNSRSEMNVSTLELGDSALYLCASRLRPTQGSGDTQYFGPGTRLTVL.

This clonotype was observed at least ten times. The chain links TRBV27 to TRBJ2-7, with TRBD2 identical over 7 bases. Germline V gives CDR1 MNHEY, CDR2 SMNVEV (reference sequence). This CDR3 contains 14 residues. Trimming took 3 bases from V and 2 from J; bases not matched to a gene: 4. CDR3 in amino acids: CASSLSSGAYEQYF. CDR3 sequence (DNA): TGTGCCAGCAGTTTGTCTAGCGGAGCCTACGAGCAGTACTTC.

This chain connects TRBV3-1 to TRBJ2-2; D possibly uses TRBD1 or TRBD2 (5 bases each). This CDR3 contains 13 residues. Germline V gene lookup returns CDR1 LGHDT and CDR2 YNNKEL (reference sequence). Trimming removed 3 bases at V and 6 bases at J, with 8 bases between. The CDR3 spells CASSQLGAGELFF. The CDR3 DNA is TGTGCCAGCAGCCAGTTGGGGGCCGGGGAGCTGTTTTTT.

This chain joins TRBV4-1 and TRBJ2-7; D is unclear. This CDR3 is 15 amino acids long. V lost 0 bases to trimming and J lost 0 bases, with 9 bases between them. CDR1 is MGHRA and CDR2 is YSYEKL in the germline V gene. CDR3 nucleotide sequence: TGCGCCAGCAGCCAAGATTGGAGTAACTCCTACGAGCAGTACTTC. Protein product: CASSQDWSNSYEQYF.

This clonotype was recorded at least ten times. The CDR3 spells CAISVPGKLAGNTDTQYF. In DNA form, the CDR3 reads TGTGCCATCAGTGTCCCTGGGAAGCTAGCGGGAAACACAGATACGCAGTATTTT. The chain carries TRBV10-3 and TRBJ2-3, with 9 bases fitting TRBD2. This CDR3 has 18 residues. CDR1 is ENHRY and CDR2 is SYGVKD in the germline V gene. V was pared by 4 bases and J by 2 bases, with 13 bases of the junction left unmatched.